One sample yielded the 31 T cell receptor beta chains listed below, sequenced in a study of Graves' ophthalmopathy and Graves' hyperthyroidism. The authors amplified TCR beta CDR3 regions from RNA transcripts. After a first-round RT-PCR with HTBI primers, a second-round multiplex PCR was run. TCRdb redid the calling of the multiplex PCR reads with MiXCR, one entry per CDR3 protein. The sample lists 660,000 or so distinct CDR3 sequences, 35% to 45% occurring once. The material sequenced was peripheral blood. Every receptor here comes from an adult man with Graves' ophthalmopathy.

In its sample, this clonotype was seen many times. This sequence joins TRBV12-3 or TRBV12-4 and TRBJ2-6; the match to TRBD1 covers 9 bases. With V trimmed by 5 bases and J by 8 bases, 4 bases remained unmatched. The CDR3 consists of 14 residues. The CDR3 protein is CASSPTGGTNVLTF. DNA for the CDR3: TGTGCCAGCAGTCCCACAGGGGGCACCAACGTCCTGACTTTC.

This sequence joins TRBV10-3 and TRBJ1-1; tentative D call: TRBD1 (5 bases). Trimming stripped 8 bases from V and 3 bases from J, with 13 bases between. CDR1 and CDR2 (germline): ENHRY, SYGVKD. CDR3 length: 13 residues. The CDR3: CAISTGGDTEAFF. The CDR3 nucleotides are TGTGCCATCTCCACGGGAGGGGACACTGAAGCTTTCTTT.

The V gene is TRBV25-1, the J gene TRBJ2-2; 8 bases are shared with TRBD1. The CDR3 is 17 amino acids. CDR1 is MGHDK and CDR2 is SYGVNS in the germline V gene. After removal of 4 bases from V and 6 bases from J, the junction contained 13 bases not matched to a gene. The CDR3 region has the DNA TGTGCCAGCAGTGCTAGCGAGGGGGACAGGTTCCCCGGGGAGCTGTTTTTT. Encoded protein: CASSASEGDRFPGELFF.

Ten or more counts support this clonotype. V usage is TRBV19 and J usage is TRBJ1-1, with a tentative D call TRBD1 (5 bases). The CDR3 contains 15 residues. In germline, CDR1 is LNHDA, CDR2 SQIVND (reference sequence). V lost 4 bases and J lost 1, with 13 bases in between. The CDR3 sequence is CASSTLETENTEAFF. The CDR3 region has the DNA TGTGCCAGTAGTACCCTAGAGACAGAGAACACTGAAGCTTTCTTT.

This clonotype came up a few times. The rearrangement joins TRBV10-3 to TRBJ1-5, with D possibly being TRBD1 (6 bases). The length of the CDR3 is 13 residues. V lost 10 bases and J 4 bases, leaving 14 bases between the germline ends. CDR1 and CDR2 (germline): ENHRY, SYGVKD. This chain's CDR3 is CASRGGANQPQHF. CDR3 coding DNA: TGTGCCAGCCGGGGGGGGGCGAATCAGCCCCAGCATTTT.

This clonotype was found many times. The CDR3 coding sequence is TGTGCCAGTAGTTTGTCCGCGGGGGCAACTAATGAAAAACTGTTTTTT. Its translation: CASSLSAGATNEKLFF. The V call is TRBV19, the J call TRBJ1-4; perhaps TRBD1 as D (5 bases). Looked up from germline, CDR1 is LNHDA and CDR2 is SQIVND (reference sequence). V lost 5 bases and J 0 bases, leaving 13 bases between the germline ends. There are 16 residues in the CDR3.

This clonotype was counted at least ten times. The chain couples TRBV7-9 to TRBJ2-2; D is undetermined. Looked up from germline, CDR1 is SEHNR and CDR2 is FQNEAQ (reference sequence). The CDR3 loop spans 12 amino acids. The V end was cut by 1 base, the J end by 5 bases, with 2 bases between. CDR3 in amino acids: CASSLETGELFF. The DNA for the CDR3 is TGTGCCAGCAGCTTAGAAACCGGGGAGCTGTTTTTT.

This chain links TRBV5-4 with TRBJ1-4; possible D gene TRBD1, 5 bases. The CDR3 is 18 residues long. V was clipped by 4 bases and J by 0 bases, with 19 bases between them. Germline CDR1 SGHNT, CDR2 YYREEE (reference sequence). The CDR3 loop reads CASSQDHSGGATNEKLFF. The CDR3 DNA is TGTGCCAGCAGCCAAGATCACTCGGGGGGAGCAACTAATGAAAAACTGTTTTTT.

Regarding this clonotype: This may be a read error, as it is one base from a much larger clone. This chain joins TRBV20-1 and TRBJ2-7; tentative D call: TRBD1 (7 bases). This CDR3 has 17 residues. Trimming pared 6 bases from V and 2 bases from J, leaving 26 bases between. Germline V gene data show CDR1 as DFQATT and CDR2 as SNEGSKA (reference sequence). CDR3 protein: CSARGISGYQAPYEQYF. The CDR3, as DNA: TGCAGTGCCAGGGGGATTAGCGGATACCAAGCTCCCTACGAGCAGTACTTC.

This clonotype was seen only a few times. The rearrangement links TRBV6-5 to TRBJ2-7, with D hard to call. Germline CDR1 MNHEY, CDR2 SVGAGI. There are 12 residues in the CDR3. V was cut by 2 bases and J by 6 bases, with 8 bases left in between. Here the CDR3 DNA reads TGTGCCAGCAGTTACGAGGATTTCGAGCAGTACTTC. Protein sequence: CASSYEDFEQYF.

Of note for this clonotype: This may arise from a read error, as a much more abundant clone is one base away. This likely comes from a read error, as the CDR3 has no conserved phenylalanine or tryptophan at its end. The chain recombines TRBV7-9 with TRBJ1-1; D is possibly TRBD1 (5 bases). In germline, CDR1 is SEHNR, CDR2 FQNEAQ (reference sequence). The V gene lost 2 bases and the J gene lost 5 bases, with 15 bases spanning the gap. The length of the CDR3 is 15 residues. The CDR3 nucleotides are TGTGCCAGCAGCTTATCCCCAGGGTGGGCGACTGAAGCTTTCTCT. It specifies CASSLSPGWATEAFS.

Of note for this clonotype: Since a much larger clone is just one base distant, this may be a read error. The rearrangement joins TRBV2 to TRBJ1-5; TRBD1 might be the D (5 bases). This CDR3 is 14 amino acids long. Germline CDR1 is SNHLY and CDR2 is FYNNEI. CDR3 sequence reads: CASSPGARDQPLHF. The CDR3 DNA reads as TGTGCCAGCTCTCCCGGGGCGAGGGATCAGCCCCTGCATTTT.

This clonotype came up a few times. The chain recombines TRBV15 with TRBJ1-6, with a weak D call TRBD1 (6 bases). CDR3 size: 15 residues. V lost 0 bases and J lost 14, with 17 bases in between. Germline loops: CDR1 LNHNV, CDR2 YYDKDF (reference sequence). CDR3 region: CATSRDGGGQSALHF. The CDR3 DNA follows: TGTGCCACCAGCAGAGATGGGGGCGGGCAATCAGCCCTCCACTTT.

This clonotype appeared a few times. The chain has TRBV4-1 and TRBJ2-7; 10 nucleotides match TRBD1. Trimming at V came to 3 bases and at J to 1 base, leaving 3 bases not matched to a gene. This CDR3 has 15 residues. Germline CDR1 is MGHRA and CDR2 is YSYEKL. CDR3 in amino acids: CASSHDRGHSYEQYF. As DNA, the CDR3 is TGCGCCAGCAGCCACGACAGGGGGCATTCCTACGAGCAGTACTTC.

This clonotype was counted ten times or more. V usage is TRBV4-3 and J usage is TRBJ1-2; D gene uncertain. The V gene lost 1 base and the J gene lost 3 bases, with 9 bases spanning the gap. The CDR3 is 14 residues long. Per the germline V gene, CDR1 is LGHNA and CDR2 is YSLEER. The CDR3 loop is CASSQGRGYYGYTF. As DNA, the CDR3 is TGCGCCAGCAGCCAAGGACGGGGATACTATGGCTACACCTTC.

This clonotype occurred a few times. This chain uses TRBV9 with TRBJ2-7; D is perhaps TRBD1 (5 bases). CDR1 is SGDLS and CDR2 is YYNGEE in the germline V gene. V lost 0 bases and J lost 1, with 8 bases in between. The CDR3 loop spans 14 amino acids. The CDR3 coding sequence is TGTGCCAGCAGCGTAGTTTCAGGGTCCTACGAGCAGTACTTC. It specifies CASSVVSGSYEQYF.

This CDR3 reads CASSLTGTFYEQYF. The CDR3 DNA is TGTGCCAGCAGCTTAACAGGGACTTTCTACGAGCAGTACTTC. The chain couples TRBV7-6 to TRBJ2-7; perhaps D is TRBD1 or TRBD2 (6 bases each). Per germline, CDR1 SGHVS and CDR2 FNYEAQ. The CDR3 is 14 amino acids. The V end lost 2 bases, the J end lost 3 bases, and 11 bases lay between the germline ends.

This clonotype was seen many times. CDR3 nucleotide sequence: TGTGCCAGCAGGGCAGGGGATGTAGAGACCCAGTACTTC. This sequence encodes CASRAGDVETQYF. The chain joins TRBV6-2 or TRBV6-3 to TRBJ2-5; D possibly corresponds to TRBD1 (6 bases). Germline-derived CDR1 and CDR2 are MNHEY and SVGEGT. Between the trimmed V and J ends, which lost 6 bases and 4 bases, there was a span of 12 bases. The CDR3 sequence is 13 residues long.

There are many counts of this clonotype. This chain links TRBV10-3 with TRBJ1-2; 9 nucleotides line up with TRBD1. The J segment lost 6 bases and the V segment lost 5 bases, leaving 7 bases of the junction unmatched. The CDR3 is made up of 14 amino acids. Germline-derived CDR1 and CDR2 are ENHRY and SYGVKD. In DNA form, the CDR3 reads TGTGCCATCAGTAATCCGGGACAGGGAAATGGCTACACCTTC. It is translated as CAISNPGQGNGYTF.

This clonotype came up many times. The chain links TRBV24-1 to TRBJ1-2; D gene ambiguous. Trimming cost V 7 bases and J 8 bases, with 22 bases left between them. Germline V gene lookup returns CDR1 KGHDR and CDR2 SFDVKD. The CDR3 runs to 15 residues. The CDR3 protein is CATSGWSWPGEGYTF. In nucleotides, the CDR3 is TGTGCCACCAGCGGGTGGAGCTGGCCTGGGGAAGGCTACACCTTC.

The sample holds one count of this clonotype. The chain is built from TRBV29-1 and TRBJ2-7; 11 bases fit TRBD2. The germline CDR1 and CDR2 sequences are SQVTM and ANQGSEA. This CDR3 spans 13 amino acids. Trimming at V came to 8 bases and at J to 2 bases, leaving 5 bases not matched to a gene. DNA of the CDR3: TGCAGCCCTCCGGGACTAGCGGCCTACGAGCAGTACTTC. It specifies CSPPGLAAYEQYF.

This clonotype was seen once. The chain recombines TRBV29-1 with TRBJ1-3, with D possibly TRBD1 on 5 matching bases. The CDR3 runs 16 residues. V shed 8 bases and J shed 4 bases, with 24 bases lying between them. Looked up from germline, CDR1 is SQVTM and CDR2 is ANQGSEA. CDR3 DNA sequence: TGCAGCCCTTCGTTTCTCGTGCAGGGCTTCGGAAACACCATATATTTT. Protein product: CSPSFLVQGFGNTIYF.

V and J are TRBV5-1 and TRBJ1-6, with 10 bases matching TRBD1. Germline V gives CDR1 SGHRS, CDR2 YFSETQ. The CDR3 spans 18 residues. After removal of 2 bases from V and 7 bases from J, the junction contained 12 bases not matched to a gene. The CDR3 DNA sequence: TGCGCCAGCAGCTTCATATCGGGACAGGGGTCGCGCAATTCACCCCTCCACTTT. Encoded protein: CASSFISGQGSRNSPLHF.

The DNA for the CDR3 is TGTGCTAGTGATTTGGGGCCCTCAGGGGAGCCCGGGGAGCTGTTTTTT. Amino acids: CASDLGPSGEPGELFF. The chain is built from TRBV12-3 or TRBV12-4 and TRBJ2-2; a weak D match, TRBD1 (6 bases). This CDR3 is built from 16 residues.

There are a few counts of this clonotype. A junction end diverges from the germline sequence, so it may reflect a read error. The chain employs TRBV15 and TRBJ2-6; 8 bases align to TRBD1. The germline gives CDR1 LNHNV, CDR2 YYDKDF (reference sequence). The CDR3 has 12 amino acids. In DNA, the CDR3 is TGTGCCACCAGCAGAGGACAGGGGACTGAAGCTTTC. Protein product: CATSRGQGTEAF.

This clonotype was seen repeatedly, ten times or more. This sequence joins TRBV9 and TRBJ1-5, with D perhaps TRBD1 (5 bases). The germline V gene has CDR1 SGDLS and CDR2 YYNGEE. V was shortened by 0 bases and J by 6 bases, with 10 bases between the two germline ends. There are 14 residues in the CDR3. DNA for the CDR3: TGTGCCAGCAGCGTAGGAAGGGGTGGTCAGCCCCAGCATTTT. This gives the protein CASSVGRGGQPQHF. Variable domain in full (rest from reference TRBV9 and TRBJ1-5): DSGVTQTPKHLITATGQRVTLRCSPRSGDLSVYWYQQSLDQGLQFLIQYYNGEERAKGNILERFSAQQFPDLHSELNLSSLELGDSALYFCASSVGRGGQPQHFGDGTRLSIL.

The chain employs TRBV10-3 and TRBJ1-5, with a weak D call TRBD1 (5 bases). Deletions cut 4 bases from V and 6 bases from J, with 13 bases between. Germline loops: CDR1 ENHRY, CDR2 SYGVKD. This CDR3 region has 14 residues. The CDR3 coding sequence is TGTGCCATCAGTGGCAGGGACCGTGGTCAGCCCCAGCATTTT. Translating gives CAISGRDRGQPQHF.

In its sample, this clonotype was seen a few times. This rearrangement joins TRBV7-7 to TRBJ1-4; D perhaps matches TRBD1 (6 bases). The V gene's germline CDR1 is SSHAT and CDR2 FNYEAQ (reference sequence). V shed 5 bases and J shed 7 bases, with 14 bases lying between them. There are 14 residues in the CDR3. The CDR3 coding sequence is TGTGCCAGCAGCGCGATGGGGGCGGGTGAAAAACTGTTTTTT. Translation: CASSAMGAGEKLFF.

This clonotype has at least ten counts. This chain joins TRBV30 and TRBJ1-5, with D uncertain. CDR3 length: 13 residues. Germline V gene data show CDR1 as GTSNPN and CDR2 as SVGIG (reference sequence). V gave up 5 bases and J gave up 7 bases, with 15 bases separating them. The CDR3 sequence: CAWAETPHQPQHF. DNA of the CDR3: TGTGCCTGGGCGGAGACCCCGCACCAGCCCCAGCATTTT.

This clonotype was observed many times. The chain couples TRBV2 to TRBJ1-5; D is ambiguous. Germline CDR1 SNHLY, CDR2 FYNNEI. The ends were cut back, 7 bases at V and 1 base at J, with 8 bases in the middle. This CDR3 spans 13 amino acids. The CDR3 nucleotides are TGTGCCAGCAAGAAAGAGAGCAATCAGCCCCAGCATTTT. It encodes CASKKESNQPQHF.

The DNA for the CDR3 is TGTGTCAGCAGCACCGGGACTAGCACACCCTACGAGCAGTACTTC. Translating gives CVSSTGTSTPYEQYF. V gene TRBV10-3 combines with J gene TRBJ2-7, with 9 bases lining up with TRBD2. Germline CDR1 reads ENHRY; CDR2 reads SYGVKD. The CDR3 totals 15 residues.